Sequencing of this TCR beta chain was carried out in a study of regulatory T cells in long-lasting Graves disease. This clonotype has more than one count but fewer than ten. The antigen is undetermined. Study-level points and caveats: Rather than thyroid tissue, only peripheral blood underwent study. In persistent patients, shared public clonotypes (2,741) outnumbered those in new patients (about 890).

CDR1 is GTSNPN, CDR2 SVGIG, per germline (reference sequence). The germline V and J ends were trimmed by 0 bases and 1 base, with 9 bases remaining between them. This CDR3 comprises 14 residues. Arm-PCR with iRepertoire HTBI primers amplified the CDR3 regions for these TCR beta libraries. TCRdb called the multiplex PCR reads again in MiXCR, with one record for every CDR3 protein. The data contain about 620,000 distinct CDR3 sequences, under 20% of them singletons. Time point of the sample: newly diagnosed GD, antithyroid drugs for less than 3 months. There was RNA extracted from PBMCs, and the TCR library was made from it. The sample also formed part of further work on T cells in Graves' hyperthyroidism and ophthalmopathy.

This TCR came from a woman aged 25 to 45 with Graves disease. Here the sequenced sample was peripheral blood mononuclear cells (PBMCs), taken at new diagnosis, from a patient treated with antithyroid drugs. This sequence joins TRBV30 and TRBJ2-5; tentatively, D is TRBD2 (6 bases). CDR3 loop: CAWSVGGVQETQYF. The CDR3 DNA follows: TGTGCCTGGAGTGTAGGCGGGGTCCAAGAGACCCAGTACTTC.